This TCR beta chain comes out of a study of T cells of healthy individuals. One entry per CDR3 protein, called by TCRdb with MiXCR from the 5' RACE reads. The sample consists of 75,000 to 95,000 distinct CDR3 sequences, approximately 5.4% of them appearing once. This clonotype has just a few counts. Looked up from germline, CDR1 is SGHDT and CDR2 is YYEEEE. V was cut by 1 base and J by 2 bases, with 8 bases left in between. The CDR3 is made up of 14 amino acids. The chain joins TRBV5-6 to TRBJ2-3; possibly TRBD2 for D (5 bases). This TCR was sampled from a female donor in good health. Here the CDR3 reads CASSLSGITDTQYF. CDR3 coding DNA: TGTGCCAGCAGCTTGAGCGGCATCACAGATACGCAGTATTTT.